Listed here are 4 T cell receptor beta chains from one sample, sequenced in a study of T cell responses to AZD1222 COVID-19 vaccine (dated by TCRdb to 2020 to 2022). Library preparation was by the immunoSEQ multiplex PCR assay. The clones in this table, taken by TCRdb from immuneACCESS, are in-frame only. Not every clone is retained; where verified, under half of the shortfall comes from an unresolved V gene, and the cause of the rest is unknown. In this sample the table shows fewer than 150,000 clones, more than 70% of which occur a single time. Less than 4% of the sample is held by the ten biggest clonotypes. This specimen's time point label, interpreted: about 28 days (+/-7) after the second vaccine dose. This sample comprised peripheral blood, obtained 28 days after the second AZD1222 dose. These receptors all come from an adult who received the AZD1222 COVID-19 vaccine.

The V gene is TRBV27, the J gene TRBJ2-6, with D unresolved. The CDR3 totals 17 residues. V lost 3 bases and J lost 0, with 12 bases in between. Looked up from germline, CDR1 is MNHEY and CDR2 is SMNVEV (reference sequence). This CDR3 reads CASSFEAPYSGANVLTF. Here the CDR3 DNA reads TGTGCCAGCAGTTTCGAGGCGCCCTACTCTGGGGCCAACGTCCTGACTTTC.

Regarding this clone: One end of the junction varies from germline; a read error may be responsible. The V and J genes are TRBV11-2 and TRBJ1-2; possible D gene TRBD1, 6 bases. The CDR3 consists of 15 residues. The germline gives CDR1 SGHAT, CDR2 FQNNGV. The CDR3 sequence: CASSVEGGPLGGYTF. CDR3 nucleotide sequence: TGTGCCAGCAGCGTAGAAGGGGGGCCCTTGGGCGGCTACACCTTC.

This clone was seen only once. The gene calls are TRBV10-3 and TRBJ1-1; 7 nucleotides align to TRBD1. The V and J ends lost 2 bases and 0 bases, in that order; junction bases with no gene match: 9. CDR3 size: 17 residues. Germline CDR1 and CDR2: ENHRY and SYGVKD. Written as DNA, the CDR3 is TGTGCCATCAGTGAGGGGACAGAGGTTTCCATGAACACTGAAGCTTTCTTT. This translates into CAISEGTEVSMNTEAFF.

CDR3 sequence (DNA): TGTGCCAGCAGTTACGCCCGGGGGTCTTCCTACGAGCAGTACTTC. This translates into CASSYARGSSYEQYF. The V and J genes are TRBV6-2 or TRBV6-3 and TRBJ2-7; D possibly corresponds to TRBD2 (6 bases). The CDR3 consists of 15 residues. V was clipped by 2 bases and J by 1 base, with 12 bases between them. Germline-derived CDR1 and CDR2 are MNHEY and SVGEGT.